This T cell receptor (beta chain) was found in a study of CD8+ T cells in alopecia areata. V lost 2 bases to trimming and J lost 5 bases, with 18 bases between them. The CDR3 runs to 16 residues. Looked up from germline, CDR1 is SGHTA and CDR2 is FQGNSA. As the sequencing template, cDNA was produced by extracting RNA and reverse transcribing it. Method: immunoSEQ multiplex PCR; TCRdb's copy keeps in-frame clones and lacks some. The repertoire has 200,000 to 250,000 clones, 64% of them found once; the top ten carry more than 3.5%. As to this clone: Its antigen remains unknown.

Regarding treatment: oral pan-JAK inhibitor, 5-10 mg twice daily. CD4+ and CD8+ T cells were sorted from PBMCs. Broader study findings: Scalp clonality and expanded CD8+ clones among the top 100 fell significantly with tofacitinib. Normal scalp showed lower clonality than lesional scalp, especially alopecia totalis/universalis. Scalp samples also yield sequences of resident alphabeta T cells from normal skin.

The clonotype was recovered from a human donor with alopecia areata. This chain joins TRBV7-2 and TRBJ1-1, with D possibly matching TRBD1 (5 bases). The input for sequencing was CD4+ T cells sorted from blood, taken at week 4, from a patient treated with tofacitinib. CDR3 in DNA: TGTGCCAGCAGCTTATATAGGGGACGGGAGGGGACTGAAGCTTTCTTT. It translates to CASSLYRGREGTEAFF.